This entry lists 27 T cell receptor beta chains sequenced from one sample in a study of shared T cell receptors in the human thymus listed by TCRdb under 2021. The library was built by means of the immunoSEQ multiplex PCR assay. The table comes from immuneACCESS by way of TCRdb, which keeps in-frame sequences with V and J called. Part of the clones is missing from these tables; in studies checked, under half for an unresolved V gene and the rest for unknown reasons. The sample table contains hundreds of thousands of clones; only one count was recorded for approximately 78% of them. The biggest ten clones account for 0.013% of the sample. These data are also associated with another study on human thymus T cells.

Sequencing was done on a sample of thymocytes. The origin of the receptors is a boy in the first two years of life with a congenital heart defect. Donor details come from another sample of the same person, matched by shared clones.

The chain employs TRBV7-9 and TRBJ2-7, with 10 bases matching TRBD2. This CDR3 is built from 18 residues. Germline lookup yields CDR1 SEHNR and CDR2 FQNEAQ (reference sequence). Trimming took 6 bases from V and 5 from J; bases not matched to a gene: 19. The CDR3 DNA follows: TGTGCCAGCAGTCCCCGCTCACGGCTAGCGGGAGTTCTGGACGAGCAGTACTTC. Translating it yields CASSPRSRLAGVLDEQYF.

The chain carries TRBV12-5 and TRBJ2-5; TRBD2 might be the D (5 bases). There are 17 residues in the CDR3. The germline V and J ends were trimmed by 4 bases and 3 bases, with 21 bases remaining between them. The germline CDR1 and CDR2 sequences are LGHNT and FRNRAP. Here the CDR3 reads CASGSYERASVEETQYF. For the CDR3, the DNA is TGTGCTAGTGGTTCCTACGAGAGGGCTAGTGTGGAAGAGACCCAGTACTTC.

In its sample, this clone was seen a few times. The rearrangement links TRBV27 to TRBJ2-7; D is ambiguous. Germline CDR1 reads MNHEY; CDR2 reads SMNVEV (reference sequence). The CDR3 has 14 residues. V shed 5 bases and J shed 2 bases, with 13 bases lying between them. The CDR3 protein is CASSPAGYPYEQYF. The CDR3 DNA reads TGTGCCAGCAGTCCAGCCGGGTATCCCTACGAGCAGTACTTC.

With regard to this clone: At one boundary the junction diverges from the germline segment, which might be a read error. The chain carries TRBV6-1 and TRBJ2-5, with TRBD2 matching 7 bases. Per germline, CDR1 MNHNS and CDR2 SASEGT. This CDR3 region has 15 residues. The chain's CDR3 is CASNLGGTTPEQADF. CDR3 in DNA: TGTGCCAGCAACTTGGGGGGGACTACACCGGAGCAGGCGGACTTC.

CDR3 sequence: CASSPPPDSPKNIQYF. DNA of the CDR3: TGTGCCAGCAGCCCACCACCCGACAGTCCCAAAAACATTCAGTACTTC. The V call is TRBV7-9, the J call TRBJ2-4, with D possibly being TRBD1 (5 bases). The CDR3 covers 16 residues. Germline lookup yields CDR1 SEHNR and CDR2 FQNEAQ (reference sequence). Trimming left V 5 bases short and J 2 bases short, with 16 bases between.

The chain employs TRBV20-1 and TRBJ1-1, with D possibly being TRBD1 (5 bases). The CDR3 contains 10 residues. Trimming left V 2 bases short and J 11 bases short, with 9 bases between. In germline, CDR1 is DFQATT, CDR2 SNEGSKA (reference sequence). In DNA form, the CDR3 reads TGCAGTGCTAGAAGGGCAGGGGCTTTCTTT. Amino acid sequence: CSARRAGAFF.

The sample holds a few counts of this clone. This chain joins TRBV27 and TRBJ1-1; D unclear. The germline gives CDR1 MNHEY, CDR2 SMNVEV (reference sequence). CDR3 length: 16 residues. Trimming took off 4 bases at V and 0 bases at J, with 15 bases between the two ends. CDR3 coding DNA: TGTGCCAGCAGTTCCCTTCCAAAGAGGATGAACACTGAAGCTTTCTTT. This codes for CASSSLPKRMNTEAFF.

The rearrangement uses TRBV13 and TRBJ2-1; D is undetermined. V lost 1 base to trimming and J lost 0 bases, with 4 bases between them. Germline CDR1 PRHDT, CDR2 FYEKMQ (reference sequence). The CDR3 extends over 14 amino acids. The CDR3 sequence: CASSLAGSYNEQFF. Here the CDR3 DNA reads TGTGCCAGCAGCTTAGCAGGCTCCTACAATGAGCAGTTCTTC. The whole variable domain, remainder taken from reference TRBV13 and TRBJ2-1, is AAGVIQSPRHLIKEKRETATLKCYPIPRHDTVYWYQQGPGQDPQFLISFYEKMQSDKGSIPDRFSAQQFSDYHSELNMSSLELGDSALYFCASSLAGSYNEQFFGPGTRLTVL.

The chain links TRBV6-1 to TRBJ1-2, with D tentatively TRBD1 (5 bases). Germline CDR1 is MNHNS and CDR2 is SASEGT. Trimming left V 2 bases short and J 2 bases short, with 21 bases between. There are 18 residues in the CDR3. The DNA of the CDR3 is TGTGCCAGCAGTGAACTCCTCGGCCTACAGGAAGGGAACTATGGCTACACCTTC. This translates into CASSELLGLQEGNYGYTF.

The chain joins TRBV6-5 to TRBJ1-1; weak D call: TRBD1 (5 bases). This CDR3 is built from 13 residues. CDR1 is MNHEY and CDR2 is SVGAGI in the germline V gene. V was pared by 7 bases and J by 1 base, with 10 bases between. This CDR3 reads CASNAGRNTEAFF. The CDR3 bases are TGTGCCAGCAACGCAGGGCGGAACACTGAAGCTTTCTTT.

The chain uses TRBV2 and TRBJ2-1; D call uncertain. V lost 10 bases, J lost 6 bases, and 7 bases lay in between. The CDR3 totals 10 residues. Germline V gene data show CDR1 as SNHLY and CDR2 as FYNNEI. The CDR3 protein is CAKTRNEQFF. In nucleotides, the CDR3 is TGTGCCAAGACACGCAATGAGCAGTTCTTC.

The chain couples TRBV6-6 to TRBJ2-7; no firm D call. This CDR3 has 13 residues. Per the germline V gene, CDR1 is MNHNY and CDR2 is SVGAGI (reference sequence). V lost 3 bases and J lost 6, with 12 bases in between. The CDR3 DNA sequence: TGTGCCAGCAGTTATGGGCAGTTTCTCGAGCAGTACTTC. It is translated as CASSYGQFLEQYF.

This clone turned up a few times. This chain uses TRBV11-2 with TRBJ1-3; tentatively, D is TRBD1 (6 bases). Germline-derived CDR1 and CDR2 are SGHAT and FQNNGV. CDR3 length: 17 amino acids. V shed 5 bases and J shed 3 bases, with 20 bases lying between them. The CDR3 DNA reads TGTGCCAGCAGCCCCCGCAGGGGAGTGCTTTGTGGAAACACCATATATTTT. Translating gives CASSPRRGVLCGNTIYF.

The CDR3 DNA sequence: TGTGCCAGCAGTTTGACAGGGGCCGTTGCAACTAATGAAAAACTGTTTTTT. It codes for CASSLTGAVATNEKLFF. This chain connects TRBV28 to TRBJ1-4, with 8 bases aligning to TRBD1. The CDR3 sequence is 17 residues long. Germline V gene sequence: CDR1 MDHEN, CDR2 SYDVKM. The junction had 6 bases not matched to a gene; V was cut back by 3 bases and J by 0 bases.

Only one count was recorded for this clone. The chain links TRBV10-3 to TRBJ2-7; 7 nucleotides agree with TRBD2. CDR3 length equals 16 residues. Germline CDR1 and CDR2: ENHRY and SYGVKD. Trimming took 6 bases from V and 4 from J; bases not matched to a gene: 15. CDR3 sequence reads: CAISAGGRRGGYEQYF. The CDR3, as DNA: TGTGCCATCAGCGCGGGCGGACGGCGGGGAGGGTACGAGCAGTACTTC.

The chain has TRBV28 and TRBJ2-2; 8 nucleotides match TRBD1. Germline lookup yields CDR1 MDHEN and CDR2 SYDVKM. The CDR3 spans 16 residues. The V and J ends lost 5 bases and 2 bases, in that order; junction bases with no gene match: 7. The CDR3 coding sequence is TGTGCCAGCAGTCAGGGGACAGGACCTAACACCGGGGAGCTGTTTTTT. It yields the protein CASSQGTGPNTGELFF. The variable domain in full, completed from reference TRBV28 and TRBJ2-2, reads DVKVTQSSRYLVKRTGEKVFLECVQDMDHENMFWYRQDPGLGLRLIYFSYDVKMKEKGDIPEGYSVSREKKERFSLILESASTNQTSMYLCASSQGTGPNTGELFFGEGSRLTVL.

In this sample, this clone turned up a few times. The V call is TRBV28, the J call TRBJ2-1; D possibly corresponds to TRBD2 (6 bases). This CDR3 is 12 amino acids long. Germline values: CDR1 MDHEN, CDR2 SYDVKM. V was cut by 6 bases and J by 7 bases, with 10 bases left in between. The CDR3 sequence is CASSQRENEQFF. DNA for the CDR3: TGTGCCAGCAGCCAACGGGAGAATGAGCAGTTCTTC.

The rearrangement links TRBV11-2 to TRBJ2-1; maybe TRBD2 (6 bases). The V gene's germline CDR1 is SGHAT and CDR2 FQNNGV. V lost 4 bases and J lost 5, with 15 bases in between. This CDR3 is 15 amino acids long. CDR3 sequence (DNA): TGTGCCAGCAGCTCAGATGTGGGGGGACACAATGAGCAGTTCTTC. It codes for CASSSDVGGHNEQFF.

This clone appeared once. The gene calls are TRBV29-1 and TRBJ1-1; 7 bases align to TRBD1. Germline CDR1 SQVTM, CDR2 ANQGSEA. V shed 2 bases, J shed 7 bases, and the junction held 10 bases outside the gene matches. This CDR3 has 14 amino acids. In DNA form, the CDR3 reads TGCAGCGTTGAAAACGGGACAGAGTCTAGTGAAGCTTTCTTT. It is translated as CSVENGTESSEAFF.

The rearrangement uses TRBV13 and TRBJ2-2, with 7 nucleotides matching TRBD2. The CDR3 is 16 amino acids. Germline V CDR1 and CDR2: PRHDT, FYEKMQ (reference sequence). The V segment lost 2 bases and the J segment 5 bases; nucleotides outside the gene matches: 8. The CDR3 loop reads CASSLRAGEGTGELFF. DNA for the CDR3: TGTGCCAGCAGCTTACGGGCGGGAGAGGGGACCGGGGAGCTGTTTTTT.

The V gene is TRBV18, the J gene TRBJ2-3, with TRBD1 matching over 7 bases. From germline, CDR1 is KGHSH and CDR2 LQKENI. The V segment lost 2 bases and the J segment 0 bases; nucleotides outside the gene matches: 14. The CDR3 is 19 residues long. CDR3 region: CASSPSHRGPKASTDTQYF. The CDR3 nucleotides read TGTGCCAGCTCACCAAGTCACAGGGGACCCAAGGCCAGCACAGATACGCAGTATTTT.

This clone came up once. V is TRBV4-2 and J is TRBJ2-3, with D perhaps TRBD2 (6 bases). This CDR3 region has 16 residues. Trimming took 7 bases from V and 2 from J, leaving 19 bases between them. In germline, CDR1 is LGHNA, CDR2 YNFKEQ. This CDR3 is CASTTRIAVHTDTQYF. The CDR3 DNA sequence: TGTGCCAGCACTACAAGGATAGCGGTTCACACAGATACGCAGTATTTT.

The genes are TRBV5-1 and TRBJ1-1; 11 bases fit TRBD1. The V and J ends lost 6 bases and 7 bases, in that order; junction bases with no gene match: 14. The length of the CDR3 is 16 residues. CDR1 and CDR2 from the germline V gene are SGHRS and YFSETQ. The CDR3 is CASNPGQGGSYDEAFF. CDR3 sequence (DNA): TGCGCCAGCAATCCGGGACAGGGGGGCTCCTATGATGAAGCTTTCTTT.

The gene calls are TRBV27 and TRBJ2-3; perhaps TRBD2 as D (5 bases). Trimming removed 3 bases at V and 8 bases at J, with 21 bases between. Germline values: CDR1 MNHEY, CDR2 SMNVEV (reference sequence). This CDR3 has 16 amino acids. The CDR3 bases are TGTGCCAGCAGTTTGGGAGTGGGAAAGTCACCCAGTACGCAGTATTTT. Its translation: CASSLGVGKSPSTQYF.

J is TRBJ2-3 and V is TRBV11-2; tentative D call: TRBD1 (6 bases). CDR1 and CDR2 from the germline V gene are SGHAT and FQNNGV. The CDR3 has 15 amino acids. Deletions cut 4 bases from V and 6 bases from J, with 17 bases between. In DNA form, the CDR3 reads TGTGCCAGCAGCTCCAGGACAGCCTCTGAGGATACGCAGTATTTT. Its protein product is CASSSRTASEDTQYF.

This clone has a handful of counts. The V call is TRBV5-6, the J call TRBJ1-4; D remains unclear. Deletions cut 1 base from V and 7 bases from J, with 17 bases between. Germline CDR1 is SGHDT and CDR2 is YYEEEE. This CDR3 contains 16 residues. CDR3 DNA sequence: TGTGCCAGCAGCTTGTGGATCAACCCGGGAGGTGAAAAACTGTTTTTT. Its translation: CASSLWINPGGEKLFF.

The gene calls are TRBV6-5 and TRBJ2-7; the match to TRBD1 covers 7 bases. The CDR3 has 15 residues. Germline V gives CDR1 MNHEY, CDR2 SVGAGI. V gave up 6 bases and J gave up 1 base; unmatched junction bases: 9. The CDR3 region has the DNA TGTGCCAGCAGCCCCGCCAGGGGGTTATCCTACGAGCAGTACTTC. Its protein is CASSPARGLSYEQYF.